What follows are 10 T cell receptor beta chains derived from one specimen sequenced in a study of blood T cells in healthy people across ages. Next came a second PCR, run for about 7 to 11 cycles, which used a sample-barcoded 5' primer along with a J-beta primer mix. One entry per CDR3 protein, called by TCRdb with MiXCR from the 5' RACE reads. There are 1 million or so distinct CDR3 sequences in the sample; 45% occur only once, and over 15% lies in the top ten. Sequences were obtained from blood. The receptors come from a woman aged 60-75 years in good health.

This clonotype was observed a few times. The V call is TRBV20-1, the J call TRBJ2-4, with 10 bases that match TRBD2. V was pared by 2 bases and J by 1 base, with 8 bases of the junction left unmatched. This CDR3 has 17 residues. Germline CDR1 is DFQATT and CDR2 is SNEGSKA (reference sequence). As DNA, the CDR3 is TGCAGTGCTAGACGGCTAGCGGGAGATGGGGCCAAAAACATTCAGTACTTC. This sequence encodes CSARRLAGDGAKNIQYF.

This clonotype was seen a handful of times. The V call is TRBV20-1, the J call TRBJ2-5, with 14 bases lining up with TRBD2. The V gene's germline CDR1 is DFQATT and CDR2 SNEGSKA (reference sequence). The CDR3 consists of 16 residues. The J segment lost 5 bases and the V segment lost 3 bases, leaving 8 bases of the junction unmatched. The CDR3 is CSARGLAGVPGETQYF. CDR3 nucleotide sequence: TGCAGTGCTAGGGGACTAGCGGGAGTCCCGGGGGAGACCCAGTACTTC.

The chain employs TRBV29-1 and TRBJ2-3; the D gene is possibly TRBD2 (6 bases). The germline V gene encodes CDR1 SQVTM and CDR2 ANQGSEA. The CDR3 is 15 residues long. V lost 4 bases, J lost 4 bases, and 18 bases lay in between. The CDR3 region is CSVGGGSIPADTQYF. CDR3 DNA: TGCAGCGTTGGTGGGGGGAGTATCCCCGCAGATACGCAGTATTTT.

This clonotype was found a few times. Relative to the germline gene, one junction end is altered; a read error may explain this. The rearrangement links TRBV5-1 to TRBJ2-7; TRBD2 matches 7 bases. The CDR3 loop spans 15 amino acids. Germline V gives CDR1 SGHRS, CDR2 YFSETQ. In nucleotides, the CDR3 is TGCGCCAGCACCTTGGGGGGGAAGGAGGTAGACGAGCAGTACTTC. Translating gives CASTLGGKEVDEQYF.

The chain joins TRBV12-3 or TRBV12-4 to TRBJ1-5; 7 bases map to TRBD1. V lost 8 bases and J lost 5; bases outside the gene matches: 15. The CDR3 spans 16 residues. The chain's CDR3 is CASALFIGGGYQPQHF. CDR3 DNA: TGTGCCAGCGCCCTTTTTATAGGGGGCGGGTATCAGCCCCAGCATTTT.

This clonotype was counted a few times. The chain combines TRBV7-8 with TRBJ2-5; 10 positions match TRBD2. CDR1 is SGHVS, CDR2 FQNEAQ, per germline. The CDR3 has 17 residues. V trimming: 1 base; J trimming: 5 bases; junction bases outside the gene matches: 10. CDR3 in amino acids: CASSLGPSGSLGETQYF. The CDR3 bases are TGTGCCAGCAGCTTAGGTCCTAGCGGGAGTCTCGGTGAGACCCAGTACTTC.

The V gene is TRBV29-1, the J gene TRBJ2-2; 7 nucleotides agree with TRBD2. Germline lookup yields CDR1 SQVTM and CDR2 ANQGSEA. The V gene end was trimmed by 6 bases and the J gene end by 5 bases; junction bases not matched to a gene: 3. The length of the CDR3 is 12 residues. Written as DNA, the CDR3 is TGCAGCGTAAACGGGGGGACCGGGGAGCTGTTTTTT. This sequence encodes CSVNGGTGELFF.

This clonotype came up a few times. The chain employs TRBV6-5 and TRBJ2-7; 7 bases align to TRBD1. With V trimmed by 4 bases and J by 7 bases, 10 bases remained unmatched. The CDR3 is 14 amino acids. The germline CDR1 and CDR2 sequences are MNHEY and SVGAGI. The CDR3 reads CASSSGQTYNEQYF. In DNA form, the CDR3 reads TGTGCCAGCAGTTCGGGACAGACCTACAATGAGCAGTACTTC.

Many counts were recorded for this clonotype. The chain employs TRBV27 and TRBJ2-4, with TRBD2 matching over 9 bases. Per the germline V gene, CDR1 is MNHEY and CDR2 is SMNVEV (reference sequence). Trimming cost V 3 bases and J 0 bases; bases outside gene matches: 6. The CDR3 sequence is 17 residues long. As DNA, the CDR3 is TGTGCCAGCAGTTTCAGCGGGAGGACCCTAGCCAAAAACATTCAGTACTTC. Amino acids: CASSFSGRTLAKNIQYF.

The chain is built from TRBV6-5 and TRBJ2-2, with unresolved D. The CDR3 length is 16 residues. V was clipped by 6 bases and J by 1 base, with 15 bases between them. Per germline, CDR1 MNHEY and CDR2 SVGAGI. The CDR3 region is CASSPTRIWNTGELFF. DNA for the CDR3: TGTGCCAGCAGCCCCACACGTATCTGGAACACCGGGGAGCTGTTTTTT.